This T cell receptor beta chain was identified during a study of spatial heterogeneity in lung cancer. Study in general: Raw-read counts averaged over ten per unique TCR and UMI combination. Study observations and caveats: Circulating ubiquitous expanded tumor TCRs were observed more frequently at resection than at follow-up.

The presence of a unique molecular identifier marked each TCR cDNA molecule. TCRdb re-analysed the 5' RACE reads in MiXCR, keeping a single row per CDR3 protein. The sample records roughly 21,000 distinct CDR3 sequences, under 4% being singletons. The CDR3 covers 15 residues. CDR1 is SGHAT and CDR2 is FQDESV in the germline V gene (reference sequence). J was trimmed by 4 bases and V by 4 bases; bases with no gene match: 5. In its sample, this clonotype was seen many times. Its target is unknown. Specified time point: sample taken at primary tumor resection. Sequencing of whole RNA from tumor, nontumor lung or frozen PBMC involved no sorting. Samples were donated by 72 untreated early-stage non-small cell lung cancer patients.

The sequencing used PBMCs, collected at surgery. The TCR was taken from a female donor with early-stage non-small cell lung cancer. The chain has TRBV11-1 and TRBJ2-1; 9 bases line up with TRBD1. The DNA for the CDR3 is TGTGCCAGCAGCTGGGGACAGGGCGGGTACAATGAGCAGTTCTTC. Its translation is CASSWGQGGYNEQFF. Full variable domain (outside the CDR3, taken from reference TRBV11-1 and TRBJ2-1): EAEVAQSPRYKITEKSQAVAFWCDPISGHATLYWYRQILGQGPELLVQFQDESVVDDSQLPKDRFSAERLKGVDSTLKIQPAELGDSAMYLCASSWGQGGYNEQFFGPGTRLTVL.